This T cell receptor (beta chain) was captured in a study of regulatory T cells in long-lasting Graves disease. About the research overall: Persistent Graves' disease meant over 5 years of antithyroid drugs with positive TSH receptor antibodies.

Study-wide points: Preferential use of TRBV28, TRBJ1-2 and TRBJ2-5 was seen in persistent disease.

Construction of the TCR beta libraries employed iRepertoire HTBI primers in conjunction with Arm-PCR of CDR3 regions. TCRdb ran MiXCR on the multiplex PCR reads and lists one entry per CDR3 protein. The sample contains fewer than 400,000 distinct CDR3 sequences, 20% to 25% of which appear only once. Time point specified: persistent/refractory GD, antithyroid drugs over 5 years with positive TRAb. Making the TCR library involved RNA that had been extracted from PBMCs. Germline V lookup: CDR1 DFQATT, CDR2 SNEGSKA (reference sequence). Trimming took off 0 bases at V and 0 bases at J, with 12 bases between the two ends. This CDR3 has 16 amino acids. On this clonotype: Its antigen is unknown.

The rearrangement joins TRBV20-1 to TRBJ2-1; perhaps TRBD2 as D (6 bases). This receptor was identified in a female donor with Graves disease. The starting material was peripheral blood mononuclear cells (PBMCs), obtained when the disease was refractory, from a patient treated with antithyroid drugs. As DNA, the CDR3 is TGCAGTGCTAGAGAAGGAGGGGCGAGCTCCTACAATGAGCAGTTCTTC. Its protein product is CSAREGGASSYNEQFF.